This TCR beta chain was sequenced during a study of Ad26.COV2.S vaccination and SARS-CoV-2 variants. Findings and limits, study-wide: Considerable breadth of spike-specific CD8+ and CD4+ T cell responses has reportedly been documented following vaccination.

As concerns this clone: Its specificity is not known.

Profiled with immunoSEQ multiplex PCR; TCRdb holds only in-frame clones, not every one. The sample holds just over 350,000 clones; 70% to 90% are singletons and the top ten take 3.3%. Specified treatment: roughly 18 received Ad26.COV2.S at low or high dose, single or two shots; 5 received placebo; per-sample allocation not given. Day 63 after the first injection of vaccine or placebo was the sampling time. Germline values: CDR1 LNHNV, CDR2 YYDKDF (reference sequence). With 0 bases removed from V and 3 bases from J, the gap between germline ends came to 17 bases. The CDR3 extends over 18 amino acids. This receptor was identified in a person between 18 and 65 years old who received the Ad26.COV2.S COVID-19 vaccine or a placebo. The specimen comprised peripheral blood, sampled in a trial of Ad26.COV2.S vaccine versus placebo. The gene calls are TRBV15 and TRBJ1-4, with unresolved D. In DNA, the CDR3 is TGTGCCACCAGCAGAGATCCGGCATCGGGGATGCCTAATGAAAAACTGTTTTTT. Protein: CATSRDPASGMPNEKLFF.